One and the same sample provided the 2 T cell receptor beta chains below, sequenced in a study of CD4 T cells in relation to SARS-CoV-2 and coronaviruses. Generated by immunoSEQ multiplex PCR, the TCRdb table keeps only in-frame clones and is missing some. The data contain under 45,000 clones, approximately 77% of them singletons. Their antigens are not known. Sequenced input: naive CD4+ T cells from PBMCs, cultured in vitro. Specified subset: naive CD4+ T cells isolated by negative enrichment. These receptors were taken from an adult with COVID-19.

In nucleotides, the CDR3 is TGTGCCAGCAGCCCAAAAGCGGAAATAACCTACAATGAGCAGTTCTTC. It encodes CASSPKAEITYNEQFF. The rearrangement joins TRBV11-2 to TRBJ2-1; tentative D call: TRBD2 (5 bases). The CDR3 is made up of 16 amino acids. Trimming removed 5 bases from V and 2 bases from J, with 16 bases in between. Per germline, CDR1 SGHAT and CDR2 FQNNGV. The full variable domain, rest sourced from reference TRBV11-2 and TRBJ2-1, is EAGVAQSPRYKIIEKRQSVAFWCNPISGHATLYWYQQILGQGPKLLIQFQNNGVVDDSQLPKDRFSAERLKGVDSTLKIQPAKLEDSAVYLCASSPKAEITYNEQFFGPGTRLTVL.

The chain carries TRBV18 and TRBJ1-1; 7 nucleotides match TRBD1. The CDR3 consists of 17 residues. J lost 2 bases, V lost 3 bases, and 12 bases had no gene match. Germline V gives CDR1 KGHSH, CDR2 LQKENI. The CDR3 DNA reads TGTGCCAGCTCACCGAGTCCCGGGACAGCCACAAACACTGAAGCTTTCTTT. Residues: CASSPSPGTATNTEAFF.